One and the same sample provided the 26 T cell receptor beta chains below, sequenced in a study of blood T cell repertoires in COVID-19. Assay: immunoSEQ multiplex PCR; the TCRdb copy retains only in-frame clones and omits some. The sample consists of some 220,000 clones, 83% of them appearing once. Sequencing used peripheral blood. The receptors originated from a human donor in a cohort sampled during active COVID-19.

The chain joins TRBV1 to TRBJ2-7; the DNA was not compared with TRBD2, the D call given in the table. TRBV1 is a pseudogene segment. There are 18 residues in the CDR3. CDR3 region: CTSSQRLQPGLGTYEQYF. The DNA of the CDR3 is TGCACCAGCAGCCAACGACTGCAGCCGGGACTCGGGACCTACGAGCAGTACTTC.

The genes are TRBV18 and TRBJ2-3, with a possible D match to TRBD1 (6 bases). V lost 6 bases and J lost 0, with 10 bases in between. CDR3 length: 14 residues. Germline V gives CDR1 KGHSH, CDR2 LQKENI. CDR3 sequence reads: CASSTGWSTDTQYF. The DNA of the CDR3 is TGTGCCAGCTCTACAGGGTGGAGCACAGATACGCAGTATTTT.

V and J are TRBV3-1 (or the pseudogene TRBV3-2) and TRBJ2-1; TRBD1 matches 10 bases. V lost 4 bases, J lost 5 bases, and 5 bases stayed unmatched. The CDR3 loop spans 15 amino acids. Germline CDR1 and CDR2: LGHDT and YNNKEL (reference sequence). CDR3 region: CASSPSGTGDNEQFF. The CDR3 DNA follows: TGTGCCAGCAGCCCATCCGGGACAGGGGACAATGAGCAGTTCTTC.

This rearrangement joins TRBV6-5 to TRBJ2-6; D not certain. CDR3 length equals 13 residues. Deletions cut 2 bases from V and 5 bases from J, with 4 bases between. Germline lookup yields CDR1 MNHEY and CDR2 SVGAGI. In DNA form, the CDR3 reads TGTGCCAGCAGTTACAGCAGGGCCAACGTCCTGACTTTC. Its protein is CASSYSRANVLTF.

The chain combines TRBV19 with TRBJ2-2; 10 bases agree with TRBD2. The germline gives CDR1 LNHDA, CDR2 SQIVND (reference sequence). V lost 2 bases to trimming and J lost 6 bases; unmatched junction nucleotides: 9. There are 17 residues in the CDR3. CDR3 sequence reads: CASSISSGRSNAGELFF. The CDR3 coding sequence is TGTGCCAGTAGTATATCTAGCGGGAGAAGTAACGCCGGGGAGCTGTTTTTT.

The CDR3 DNA sequence: TGTGCCAGCAGGGAACAGGCCGCCACCTACGAGCAGTACTTC. Translated: CASREQAATYEQYF. This rearrangement joins TRBV2 to TRBJ2-7; D may be TRBD1 (5 bases). Deletions cut 6 bases from V and 2 bases from J, with 14 bases between. The CDR3 sequence is 14 residues long. Germline assignment: CDR1 SNHLY and CDR2 FYNNEI.

This rearrangement joins TRBV9 to TRBJ1-5; tentative D call: TRBD1 (5 bases). CDR1 and CDR2 (germline): SGDLS, YYNGEE. The CDR3 extends over 13 amino acids. V lost 4 bases and J 6 bases, leaving 11 bases between the germline ends. The DNA for the CDR3 is TGTGCCAGCAGCAAGGGGATCGTTCAGCCCCAGCATTTT. It specifies CASSKGIVQPQHF. The complete variable domain, with remaining parts taken from reference TRBV9 and TRBJ1-5, reads DSGVTQTPKHLITATGQRVTLRCSPRSGDLSVYWYQQSLDQGLQFLIQYYNGEERAKGNILERFSAQQFPDLHSELNLSSLELGDSALYFCASSKGIVQPQHFGDGTRLSIL.

This chain links TRBV7-3 with TRBJ2-1, with 9 bases identical to TRBD1. Germline values: CDR1 SGHTA, CDR2 FQGTGA. J gave up 3 bases and V 5 bases, and 2 bases lay outside the gene matches. This CDR3 has 14 amino acids. CDR3 in amino acids: CASSPGQGYNEQFF. CDR3 nucleotide sequence: TGTGCCAGCAGCCCGGGACAGGGCTACAATGAGCAGTTCTTC.

This chain joins TRBV7-9 and TRBJ2-1; TRBD2 agrees at 9 bases. Germline V gene lookup returns CDR1 SEHNR and CDR2 FQNEAQ (reference sequence). The CDR3 runs to 17 residues. Trimming took 6 bases from V and 8 from J; bases not matched to a gene: 17. CDR3 in amino acids: CASSSHYVAGVVDEQFF. CDR3 nucleotide sequence: TGTGCCAGCAGTTCTCATTACGTAGCGGGAGTTGTGGATGAGCAGTTCTTC.

The V gene is TRBV20-1, the J gene TRBJ2-1; weak D call: TRBD1 (6 bases). The CDR3 is 15 amino acids. Trimming took off 3 bases at V and 0 bases at J, with 12 bases between the two ends. CDR1 and CDR2 from the germline V gene are DFQATT and SNEGSKA (reference sequence). In nucleotides, the CDR3 is TGCAGTGCTAGTTTAGGACAGTCCTCCTACAATGAGCAGTTCTTC. It translates to CSASLGQSSYNEQFF.

The chain has TRBV6-5 and TRBJ1-3, with D maybe TRBD1 (6 bases). The V gene's germline CDR1 is MNHEY and CDR2 SVGAGI. Trimming shortened V by 7 bases and J by 0 bases, and 10 bases separated the two germline ends. The CDR3 consists of 14 residues. The CDR3: CASTPGHSGNTIYF. CDR3 nucleotides: TGTGCCAGCACTCCGGGACACTCTGGAAACACCATATATTTT.

The V call is TRBV2, the J call TRBJ1-1; 7 bases are a match to TRBD1. The CDR3 sequence is 14 residues long. Germline CDR1 and CDR2: SNHLY and FYNNEI. V was pared by 8 bases and J by 2 bases, with 8 bases of the junction left unmatched. The DNA of the CDR3 is TGTGCCAGCCATAGTCAGGGGGTTAACACTGAAGCTTTCTTT. Its translation is CASHSQGVNTEAFF.

The rearrangement joins TRBV6-6 to TRBJ1-1; a possible D gene is TRBD1 (5 bases). The V end lost 7 bases, the J end lost 7 bases, and 13 bases lay between the germline ends. CDR1 is MNHNY, CDR2 SVGAGI, per germline (reference sequence). The CDR3 has 12 amino acids. CDR3 loop: CASNLQDNEAFF. CDR3 coding DNA: TGTGCCAGCAACTTACAGGACAATGAAGCTTTCTTT.

As regards this clone: A clone one base away is much larger, so this may be a read error. CDR3 sequence (DNA): TGTGCCAGCAGCCTAACAGGGGACACTGAAGCTTTCTTT. Encoded protein: CASSLTGDTEAFF. This chain joins TRBV7-2 and TRBJ1-1, with 7 bases aligning to TRBD1. V shed 5 bases and J 3 bases; nucleotides not matched to a gene: 3. Germline V gene sequence: CDR1 SGHTA, CDR2 FQGNSA. This CDR3 has 13 residues. Filled out from reference TRBV7-2 and TRBJ1-1, the complete variable domain reads GAGVSQSPSNKVTEKGKDVELRCDPISGHTALYWYRQSLGQGLEFLIYFQGNSAPDKSGLPSDRFSAERTGGSVSTLTIQRTQQEDSAVYLCASSLTGDTEAFFGQGTRLTVV.

A few counts support this clone. V gene TRBV29-1 combines with J gene TRBJ2-2; 7 nucleotides line up with TRBD1. The CDR3 is made up of 13 amino acids. Germline CDR1 reads SQVTM; CDR2 reads ANQGSEA. V trimming: 7 bases; J trimming: 1 base; junction bases outside the gene matches: 3. The CDR3 DNA is TGCAGCGGCCGGGACAGGAACACCGGGGAGCTGTTTTTT. This sequence encodes CSGRDRNTGELFF.

V gene TRBV10-3 combines with J gene TRBJ2-7; D is unresolved. The CDR3 runs 12 residues. Germline CDR1 reads ENHRY; CDR2 reads SYGVKD. The V end was cut by 2 bases, the J end by 5 bases, with 7 bases between. CDR3 amino acids: CAISEGIDEQYF. The CDR3, as DNA: TGTGCCATCAGTGAGGGCATCGACGAGCAGTACTTC.

V gene TRBV11-3 combines with J gene TRBJ2-7; weak D call: TRBD2 (6 bases). CDR1 and CDR2 (germline): SGHNT, YENEEA. With 5 bases removed from V and 2 bases from J, the gap between germline ends came to 13 bases. The CDR3 is 14 residues long. The CDR3: CASSHDTGAYEQYF. The CDR3 DNA reads TGTGCCAGCAGCCACGATACGGGAGCCTACGAGCAGTACTTC. The whole variable domain, remainder taken from reference TRBV11-3 and TRBJ2-7, is EAGVVQSPRYKIIEKKQPVAFWCNPISGHNTLYWYLQNLGQGPELLIRYENEEAVDDSQLPKDRFSAERLKGVDSTLKIQPAELGDSAVYLCASSHDTGAYEQYFGPGTRLTVT.

Written as DNA, the CDR3 is TGTGCCAGCAGTTACGGACAGGGTGGACCCCTCCACTTT. Translating gives CASSYGQGGPLHF. The rearrangement links TRBV25-1 to TRBJ1-6, with TRBD1 identical over 8 bases. This CDR3 has 13 amino acids. Germline assignment: CDR1 MGHDK and CDR2 SYGVNS. V lost 5 bases, J lost 12 bases, and 6 bases stayed unmatched.

The chain uses TRBV10-2 and TRBJ1-1, with 8 positions matching TRBD1. This CDR3 has 14 amino acids. In germline, CDR1 is WSHSY, CDR2 SAAADI. The J segment lost 0 bases and the V segment lost 6 bases, leaving 3 bases of the junction unmatched. The CDR3 sequence: CASRSGQVNTEAFF. Here the CDR3 DNA reads TGCGCCAGCAGATCGGGACAGGTGAACACTGAAGCTTTCTTT.

The chain recombines TRBV7-2 with TRBJ2-1, with D perhaps TRBD1 (6 bases). The germline CDR1 and CDR2 sequences are SGHTA and FQGNSA. This CDR3 is built from 14 residues. Deletions cut 1 base from V and 5 bases from J, with 9 bases between. The CDR3 sequence is CASSLGTENNEQFF. CDR3 bases: TGTGCCAGCAGCTTAGGGACAGAAAACAATGAGCAGTTCTTC.

This rearrangement joins TRBV7-8 to TRBJ1-2, with 10 bases that match TRBD1. The CDR3 sequence is 18 residues long. V gave up 3 bases and J gave up 2 bases; unmatched junction bases: 12. The germline gives CDR1 SGHVS, CDR2 FQNEAQ. This chain's CDR3 is CASSLRGTGDIANYGYTF. The DNA for the CDR3 is TGTGCCAGCAGCTTGCGTGGGACAGGGGACATCGCGAACTATGGCTACACCTTC.

The V gene is TRBV7-9, the J gene TRBJ2-1, with TRBD2 matching 11 bases. The CDR3 is 17 residues long. After removal of 4 bases from V and 5 bases from J, the junction contained 10 bases not matched to a gene. Germline CDR1 and CDR2: SEHNR and FQNEAQ (reference sequence). The CDR3 sequence: CASSSLAGGSKDNEQFF. In nucleotides, the CDR3 is TGTGCCAGCAGCTCCTTAGCGGGAGGGTCTAAAGACAATGAGCAGTTCTTC.

The V gene is TRBV3-1 (or the pseudogene TRBV3-2), the J gene TRBJ1-3, with D perhaps matching TRBD1 (5 bases). The V and J ends lost 7 bases and 4 bases respectively, with 11 bases between them. CDR1 and CDR2 (germline): LGHDT, YNNKEL (reference sequence). The CDR3 has 13 residues. The CDR3 DNA is TGTGCCAGCACCCGGGGGTCGGGAAACACCATATATTTT. This codes for CASTRGSGNTIYF.

The chain recombines TRBV19 with TRBJ2-1; possible D gene TRBD2, 5 bases. Trimming removed 2 bases from V and 2 bases from J, with 10 bases in between. The CDR3 spans 15 residues. In germline, CDR1 is LNHDA, CDR2 SQIVND (reference sequence). CDR3 in DNA: TGTGCCAGTAGTATACAACTAGTACCCTACAATGAGCAGTTCTTC. Its protein is CASSIQLVPYNEQFF.

The J gene is TRBJ2-1, the V gene TRBV10-3; 13 nucleotides match TRBD2. With 4 bases clipped from V and 9 bases from J, the junction kept 6 bases outside the gene matches. This CDR3 contains 15 residues. Per germline, CDR1 ENHRY and CDR2 SYGVKD. CDR3 in amino acids: CAISGLAGGEGEQFF. CDR3 nucleotides: TGTGCCATCAGTGGACTAGCGGGAGGCGAAGGTGAGCAGTTCTTC.

The count of this clone is one. The rearrangement joins TRBV5-1 to TRBJ1-1; a weak D match, TRBD1 (5 bases). The CDR3 extends over 16 amino acids. The germline V gene encodes CDR1 SGHRS and CDR2 YFSETQ. The V and J ends lost 6 bases and 5 bases respectively, with 23 bases between them. CDR3 sequence: CASTRDGLGEGTEAFF. CDR3 nucleotide sequence: TGCGCCAGCACCCGTGACGGTCTAGGGGAAGGGACTGAAGCTTTCTTT.